One and the same sample provided the 18 T cell receptor beta chains below, sequenced in a study of blood T cells in healthy people across ages. Using a J-beta primer mix together with a sample-barcoded 5' primer, a second PCR was run for roughly 7 to 12 cycles. TCRdb re-derived calls from the 5' RACE reads in MiXCR, one entry per CDR3 protein. The data contain around 780,000 distinct CDR3 sequences, more than 25% of them seen just once; the ten biggest clones take up around 2.9%. The same specimen was also included in a second study, on T cells of mothers and their children.

Sequencing was performed on blood. The receptors originated from a boy under 18 in good health.

The V call is TRBV12-3 or TRBV12-4, the J call TRBJ1-2; D is unresolved. V lost 1 base, J lost 5 bases, and 11 bases lay in between. There are 14 residues in the CDR3. The CDR3 DNA reads as TGTGCCAGCAGTTTAGATCTAGGAACTTATGGCTACACCTTC. As protein: CASSLDLGTYGYTF.

This clonotype turned up a few times. The gene calls are TRBV6-1 and TRBJ1-4, with D possibly matching TRBD1 (5 bases). V was clipped by 6 bases and J by 14 bases, with 10 bases between them. The germline V gene encodes CDR1 MNHNS and CDR2 SASEGT. The CDR3 runs 10 residues. This CDR3 reads CASRGGFLFF. The CDR3 bases are TGTGCCAGCAGGGGGGGATTCCTGTTTTTT.

CDR3 nucleotides: TGCGCCAGCAGCTTGTCGAGGACTAGTTTCGAGCAGTACTTC. Protein sequence: CASSLSRTSFEQYF. The rearrangement joins TRBV5-1 to TRBJ2-7; 7 bases are a match to TRBD2. Trimming took 1 base from V and 6 from J; bases not matched to a gene: 7. Germline CDR1 SGHRS, CDR2 YFSETQ. The CDR3 loop spans 14 amino acids.

A few counts support this clonotype. The chain employs TRBV7-9 and TRBJ2-1; D call uncertain. The end of the DNA fits TRBJ2-5 better, so the J call may be wrong. In germline, CDR1 is SEHNR, CDR2 FQNEAQ (reference sequence). The CDR3 is 14 amino acids. CDR3 bases: TGTGCCAGCAACCGCCTGGGTCGCCAAGAGACCCAGTACTTC. It encodes CASNRLGRQETQYF.

The gene calls are TRBV11-2 and TRBJ1-2; no reliable D call. This CDR3 comprises 13 residues. Trimming stripped 5 bases from V and 7 bases from J, with 14 bases between. Per the germline V gene, CDR1 is SGHAT and CDR2 is FQNNGV. CDR3 bases: TGTGCCAGCAGCCCTCCCGACCTATGTGGCTACACCTTC. Translating it yields CASSPPDLCGYTF.

V and J are TRBV7-3 and TRBJ1-1; the D is unclear. Per the germline V gene, CDR1 is SGHTA and CDR2 is FQGTGA. This CDR3 comprises 13 residues. Between the trimmed V and J ends, which lost 5 bases and 2 bases, there was a span of 9 bases. The CDR3 sequence is CASSRIENTEAFF. DNA for the CDR3: TGTGCCAGCAGCCGAATAGAAAACACTGAAGCTTTCTTT.

This clonotype showed up just a few times. The chain carries TRBV5-1 and TRBJ1-1; TRBD1 matches at 8 bases. Looked up from germline, CDR1 is SGHRS and CDR2 is YFSETQ. CDR3 length equals 15 residues. Trimming took 0 bases from V and 5 from J; bases not matched to a gene: 6. CDR3 DNA sequence: TGCGCCAGCAGCTTGGAGGGCAGGGGGCGAACTGAAGCTTTCTTT. The encoded protein is CASSLEGRGRTEAFF. The full variable domain, with the rest looked up from reference TRBV5-1 and TRBJ1-1, is KAGVTQTPRYLIKTRGQQVTLSCSPISGHRSVSWYQQTPGQGLQFLFEYFSETQRNKGNFPGRFSGRQFSNSRSEMNVSTLELGDSALYLCASSLEGRGRTEAFFGQGTRLTVV.

There are a few counts of this clonotype. V and J are TRBV6-6 and TRBJ1-2, with D tentatively TRBD1 (6 bases). In germline, CDR1 is MNHNY, CDR2 SVGAGI (reference sequence). The CDR3 totals 13 residues. V lost 6 bases and J 4 bases, leaving 12 bases between the germline ends. CDR3 sequence (DNA): TGTGCCAGCAGCAACACAGGGATCTATGGCTACACCTTC. Its protein is CASSNTGIYGYTF.

This clonotype was seen more than once but under ten times. The gene calls are TRBV7-2 and TRBJ1-5, with D uncertain. CDR3 size: 17 residues. CDR1 and CDR2 from the germline V gene are SGHTA and FQGNSA. Trimming took 2 bases from V and 0 from J, leaving 14 bases between them. The CDR3 region is CASSLQAGFYSNQPQHF. The CDR3, as DNA: TGTGCCAGCAGCTTACAGGCTGGGTTCTATAGCAATCAGCCCCAGCATTTT.

The chain uses TRBV5-1 and TRBJ1-2, with 7 positions matching TRBD1. V gave up 4 bases and J gave up 7 bases; unmatched junction bases: 10. The germline CDR1 and CDR2 sequences are SGHRS and YFSETQ. CDR3 length: 14 residues. The CDR3 loop is CASSRRTTGTGYTF. CDR3 DNA sequence: TGCGCCAGCAGCCGCCGCACGACAGGGACTGGCTACACCTTC. Looking up the rest from reference TRBV5-1 and TRBJ1-2 gives the full variable domain: KAGVTQTPRYLIKTRGQQVTLSCSPISGHRSVSWYQQTPGQGLQFLFEYFSETQRNKGNFPGRFSGRQFSNSRSEMNVSTLELGDSALYLCASSRRTTGTGYTFGSGTRLTVV.

The V and J genes are TRBV4-1 and TRBJ2-3; 13 nucleotides align to TRBD2. Per the germline V gene, CDR1 is MGHRA and CDR2 is YSYEKL. The CDR3 runs to 17 residues. With V trimmed by 4 bases and J by 0 bases, 4 bases remained unmatched. The CDR3 protein is CASSLTSGGASTDTQYF. CDR3 bases: TGCGCCAGCAGCCTCACTAGCGGGGGGGCAAGCACAGATACGCAGTATTTT.

About this clonotype itself: At one of its ends the junction is not consistent with the germline gene, which may arise from a read error. The V and J genes are TRBV4-1 and TRBJ2-1, with 7 bases that match TRBD2. Germline V gene lookup returns CDR1 MGHRA and CDR2 YSYEKL. The length of the CDR3 is 14 residues. The chain's CDR3 is CASSQGLAQNGQFF. In nucleotides, the CDR3 is TGCGCCAGCAGCCAAGGACTAGCTCAGAATGGGCAGTTCTTC.

This clonotype turned up a few times. CDR3 coding DNA: TGTGCCAGCAGCCCGTGGGGACTAGCGATTTCCTACAATGAGCAGTTCTTC. Translation gives CASSPWGLAISYNEQFF. The chain uses TRBV11-2 and TRBJ2-1, with 10 bases matching TRBD2. Germline CDR1 SGHAT, CDR2 FQNNGV. V shed 5 bases and J 1 base; nucleotides not matched to a gene: 8. This CDR3 spans 17 amino acids. The complete variable domain, with remaining parts taken from reference TRBV11-2 and TRBJ2-1, reads EAGVAQSPRYKIIEKRQSVAFWCNPISGHATLYWYQQILGQGPKLLIQFQNNGVVDDSQLPKDRFSAERLKGVDSTLKIQPAKLEDSAVYLCASSPWGLAISYNEQFFGPGTRLTVL.

The rearrangement uses TRBV29-1 and TRBJ2-7, with D possibly TRBD2 on 5 matching bases. CDR1 and CDR2 from the germline V gene are SQVTM and ANQGSEA. The CDR3 is 15 amino acids. V lost 4 bases and J 2 bases, leaving 18 bases between the germline ends. The CDR3 DNA sequence: TGCAGCGTTGTTAAAAAGGCCAGAGGGACCTACGAGCAGTACTTC. Translating it yields CSVVKKARGTYEQYF.

This clonotype was seen a handful of times. This chain links TRBV28 with TRBJ2-3, with D perhaps TRBD2 (6 bases). Germline CDR1 reads MDHEN; CDR2 reads SYDVKM. The CDR3 length is 15 residues. The V and J ends lost 8 bases and 2 bases respectively, with 17 bases between them. In DNA, the CDR3 is TGTGCCAGCTTGAGGAGGGAACCCCACACAGATACGCAGTATTTT. Its translation: CASLRREPHTDTQYF.

The CDR3 DNA reads TGTGCCAGCAGCCAAGGAACAGCGGGGGTTGTGGAGACCCAGTACTTC. Its protein product is CASSQGTAGVVETQYF. The rearrangement joins TRBV3-1 to TRBJ2-5; the match to TRBD2 covers 8 bases. CDR3 length: 16 amino acids. Germline values: CDR1 LGHDT, CDR2 YNNKEL (reference sequence). The V and J ends lost 1 base and 5 bases, in that order; junction bases with no gene match: 9.

The V gene is TRBV20-1, the J gene TRBJ2-5; TRBD2 matches at 11 bases. The junction had 4 bases not matched to a gene; V was cut back by 6 bases and J by 1 base. This CDR3 is 14 amino acids long. The germline gives CDR1 DFQATT, CDR2 SNEGSKA (reference sequence). Here the CDR3 reads CSAPLAGVQETQYF. CDR3 in DNA: TGCAGTGCCCCACTAGCGGGGGTCCAAGAGACCCAGTACTTC.

This chain connects TRBV18 to TRBJ2-3; weak D call: TRBD2 (6 bases). The germline V and J ends were trimmed by 3 bases and 0 bases, with 13 bases remaining between them. The CDR3 totals 16 residues. Germline V gives CDR1 KGHSH, CDR2 LQKENI. In DNA form, the CDR3 reads TGTGCCAGCTCACCGGGACTTCCAATTAGCACAGATACGCAGTATTTT. It codes for CASSPGLPISTDTQYF.